This T cell receptor beta chain was obtained from a study of T cell responses to AZD1222 COVID-19 vaccine. Study-level findings and limits: Baseline serostatus was positive in only six AZD1222 recipients.

With regard to this clone: Antigen unknown.

Only in-frame clones appear in the TCRdb table, and some are missing; sequencing was by immunoSEQ multiplex PCR. The sample includes about 78,000 clones, less than 95% of them seen just once. Trimming took off 7 bases at V and 5 bases at J, with 14 bases between the two ends. Germline V lookup: CDR1 GTSNPN, CDR2 SVGIG (reference sequence). CDR3 length: 12 amino acids. This rearrangement joins TRBV30 to TRBJ1-2; no firm D call. The input for sequencing was peripheral blood, taken 28 days after the second AZD1222 dose. This TCR derives from an adult who received the AZD1222 COVID-19 vaccine. CDR3 region: CAFVVAPYGYTF. In nucleotides, the CDR3 is TGTGCCTTCGTGGTCGCCCCTTATGGCTACACCTTC.